A single sample is the source of the 24 T cell receptor beta chains below, sequenced in a study of OX40 agonist ivuxolimab in advanced cancers. The repertoire was sequenced with immunoSEQ multiplex PCR; TCRdb's copy has only in-frame clones and lacks some. The data hold about 58,000 clones, with 80% to 90% observed a single time. This specimen consisted of CD4+ or CD8+ T cells sorted from blood, obtained in a trial of the OX40 agonist ivuxolimab. These receptors came from an adult with an advanced solid tumor such as melanoma, head and neck, liver or kidney cancer.

This sequence joins TRBV12-5 and TRBJ2-2, with 9 nucleotides matching TRBD1. After removal of 0 bases from V and 5 bases from J, the junction contained 7 bases not matched to a gene. The CDR3 has 17 amino acids. Per the germline V gene, CDR1 is LGHNT and CDR2 is FRNRAP. The CDR3 DNA reads as TGTGCTAGTGGTTTGGTACGGGACAGGGTTCGAACCGGGGAGCTGTTTTTT. This gives the protein CASGLVRDRVRTGELFF.

The genes are TRBV5-6 and TRBJ2-2, with D possibly TRBD1 on 6 matching bases. The CDR3 sequence is 14 residues long. Germline CDR1 and CDR2: SGHDT and YYEEEE. Trimming cost V 5 bases and J 1 base, with 9 bases left between them. The CDR3 here is CASRMGQNTGELFF. In DNA form, the CDR3 reads TGTGCCAGCAGGATGGGACAGAACACCGGGGAGCTGTTTTTT.

The chain employs TRBV25-1 and TRBJ2-1; D tentatively fits TRBD1 or TRBD2 (6 bases each). Trimming cost V 5 bases and J 9 bases, with 20 bases left between them. Germline CDR1 and CDR2: MGHDK and SYGVNS. The CDR3 is 15 amino acids. CDR3 nucleotides: TGTGCCAGCAGTCCGCCGGGACTCAGGGGAGGTGAGCAGTTCTTC. This encodes CASSPPGLRGGEQFF. Full variable domain (missing parts from reference TRBV25-1 and TRBJ2-1): EADIYQTPRYLVIGTGKKITLECSQTMGHDKMYWYQQDPGMELHLIHYSYGVNSTEKGDLSSESTVSRIRTEHFPLTLESARPSHTSQYLCASSPPGLRGGEQFFGPGTRLTVL.

The rearrangement uses TRBV5-6 and TRBJ1-4; D gene unclear. Germline assignment: CDR1 SGHDT and CDR2 YYEEEE. This CDR3 has 13 residues. Trimming took off 1 base at V and 13 bases at J, with 14 bases between the two ends. The CDR3 region has the DNA TGTGCCAGCAGCTTGAGGCCGGGAGAGGTACTGTTTTTT. It translates to CASSLRPGEVLFF.

V usage is TRBV11-2 and J usage is TRBJ2-7; no clear D. This CDR3 spans 13 amino acids. Germline CDR1 and CDR2: SGHAT and FQNNGV. Trimming stripped 1 base from V and 12 bases from J, with 16 bases between. The CDR3 DNA follows: TGTGCCAGCAGCTTAGTCGACATCTCATTCCGGTACTTC. Its translation is CASSLVDISFRYF. The whole variable domain, filled in from reference TRBV11-2 and TRBJ2-7, reads EAGVAQSPRYKIIEKRQSVAFWCNPISGHATLYWYQQILGQGPKLLIQFQNNGVVDDSQLPKDRFSAERLKGVDSTLKIQPAKLEDSAVYLCASSLVDISFRYFGPGTRLTVT.

CDR3 bases: TGTGCCAGTAGCCAACCTGCGCCGGGACACTTCGGGCAGTACTTC. The encoded protein is CASSQPAPGHFGQYF. The genes are TRBV19 and TRBJ2-7; possibly TRBD1 for D (6 bases). The CDR3 is 15 residues long. V lost 6 bases, J lost 9 bases, and 24 bases lay in between. Per germline, CDR1 LNHDA and CDR2 SQIVND (reference sequence). The full variable domain, in which reference TRBV19 and TRBJ2-7 provide the parts outside the CDR3, is DGGITQSPKYLFRKEGQNVTLSCEQNLNHDAMYWYRQDPGQGLRLIYYSQIVNDFQKGDIAEGYSVSREKKESFPLTVTSAQKNPTAFYLCASSQPAPGHFGQYFGPGTRLTVT.

The genes are TRBV6-1 and TRBJ1-2; D is uncertain. The CDR3 is 14 amino acids. With 6 bases removed from V and 8 bases from J, the gap between germline ends came to 19 bases. The germline V gene has CDR1 MNHNS and CDR2 SASEGT. The CDR3 region is CASRWGWTPGGYTF. The CDR3 DNA sequence: TGTGCCAGCAGGTGGGGATGGACCCCCGGCGGCTACACCTTC.

The chain recombines TRBV5-4 with TRBJ1-2; 10 positions match TRBD1. The junction had 7 bases not matched to a gene; V was cut back by 4 bases and J by 4 bases. Germline CDR1 is SGHNT and CDR2 is YYREEE (reference sequence). The CDR3 is 15 amino acids. CDR3 region: CASSARDRGFYGYTF. DNA of the CDR3: TGTGCCAGCAGCGCGCGGGACAGGGGATTCTATGGCTACACCTTC.

The chain couples TRBV11-2 to TRBJ2-7, with no clear D. The CDR3 has 16 residues. Looked up from germline, CDR1 is SGHAT and CDR2 is FQNNGV. Trimming pared 0 bases from V and 2 bases from J, leaving 14 bases between. CDR3 nucleotides: TGTGCCAGCAGCTTAGATCTTCCTTTCCCCACCTACGAGCAGTACTTC. Its translation is CASSLDLPFPTYEQYF.

This rearrangement joins TRBV19 to TRBJ2-1; TRBD2 matches at 11 bases. The trim removed 4 bases at V and 6 bases at J, leaving 5 bases unmatched. The CDR3 loop spans 15 amino acids. Germline CDR1 reads LNHDA; CDR2 reads SQIVND (reference sequence). CDR3 sequence: CASSTSGGRGNEQFF. The DNA for the CDR3 is TGTGCCAGTAGTACTAGCGGGGGGCGTGGCAATGAGCAGTTCTTC.

The chain employs TRBV11-2 and TRBJ2-1; D possibly corresponds to TRBD2 (6 bases). The germline gives CDR1 SGHAT, CDR2 FQNNGV. The CDR3 spans 14 residues. Trimming removed 5 bases from V and 7 bases from J, with 15 bases in between. The DNA of the CDR3 is TGTGCCAGCAGCACCCTGGGGGGAATTAATGAGCAGTTCTTC. Protein: CASSTLGGINEQFF.

This clone has a handful of counts. The chain recombines TRBV5-4 with TRBJ2-5; D remains ambiguous. The CDR3 has 14 residues. Germline V CDR1 and CDR2: SGHNT, YYREEE (reference sequence). V shed 0 bases and J shed 0 bases, with 6 bases lying between them. CDR3 bases: TGTGCCAGCAGCTTGGGAGAGTACCAAGAGACCCAGTACTTC. Protein sequence: CASSLGEYQETQYF.

The gene calls are TRBV6-6 and TRBJ1-2; D remains unclear. Looked up from germline, CDR1 is MNHNY and CDR2 is SVGAGI (reference sequence). The CDR3 covers 13 residues. V gave up 5 bases and J gave up 4 bases, with 11 bases separating them. CDR3 nucleotides: TGTGCCAGCAGTCCCGGGGTCTCCTATGGCTACACCTTC. This codes for CASSPGVSYGYTF.

The genes are TRBV6-5 and TRBJ1-2, with D possibly matching TRBD1 (5 bases). The germline V and J ends were trimmed by 8 bases and 8 bases, with 18 bases remaining between them. CDR3 length: 13 amino acids. Per germline, CDR1 MNHEY and CDR2 SVGAGI. In DNA form, the CDR3 reads TGTGCCAGCCACCAGAGGGGCGAAGCGGGCTACACCTTC. It specifies CASHQRGEAGYTF.

This clone was observed a handful of times. This sequence joins TRBV11-3 and TRBJ1-1, with 9 bases aligning to TRBD1. Trimming removed 0 bases from V and 5 bases from J; junction bases left unmatched: 4. Germline V gene lookup returns CDR1 SGHNT and CDR2 YENEEA. The CDR3 has 15 residues. The CDR3 DNA is TGTGCCAGCAGCTTAGAAACAGGGGGCTATACTGAAGCTTTCTTT. It translates to CASSLETGGYTEAFF.

The rearrangement links TRBV29-1 to TRBJ1-1; unclear D gene. Germline V CDR1 and CDR2: SQVTM, ANQGSEA. The CDR3 spans 13 residues. V lost 7 bases and J lost 0, with 12 bases in between. CDR3 DNA: TGCAGCGCACAAAGCCCGTTGAACACTGAAGCTTTCTTT. Protein product: CSAQSPLNTEAFF.

The V gene is TRBV28, the J gene TRBJ2-7, with 7 nucleotides matching TRBD1. V was pared by 5 bases and J by 2 bases, with 6 bases of the junction left unmatched. Germline V gene lookup returns CDR1 MDHEN and CDR2 SYDVKM. The CDR3 contains 14 residues. CDR3 loop: CASSPWTGTYEQYF. The CDR3 DNA follows: TGTGCCAGCAGTCCTTGGACAGGAACCTACGAGCAGTACTTC.

The chain links TRBV5-1 to TRBJ2-3, with 11 nucleotides matching TRBD2. V was clipped by 0 bases and J by 0 bases; unmatched bases: 6. The length of the CDR3 is 18 residues. CDR1 and CDR2 (germline): SGHRS, YFSETQ. The CDR3 is CASSLVTSGGSSTDTQYF. The CDR3 nucleotides read TGCGCCAGCAGCTTGGTCACTAGCGGGGGCTCCAGCACAGATACGCAGTATTTT.

The rearrangement joins TRBV19 to TRBJ2-3; 11 nucleotides align to TRBD2. This CDR3 is built from 15 residues. Germline loops: CDR1 LNHDA, CDR2 SQIVND (reference sequence). The J segment lost 5 bases and the V segment lost 7 bases, leaving 8 bases of the junction unmatched. CDR3 in amino acids: CASTYSGGAKDTQYF. Here the CDR3 DNA reads TGTGCCAGTACCTATAGCGGGGGGGCCAAAGATACGCAGTATTTT.

In this sample, this clone turned up a few times. The chain's CDR3 is CASSAGSYQETQYF. In nucleotides, the CDR3 is TGTGCCAGCAGCGCCGGATCCTATCAAGAGACCCAGTACTTC. This rearrangement joins TRBV11-3 to TRBJ2-5; the D is unclear. The length of the CDR3 is 14 residues. Germline CDR1 reads SGHNT; CDR2 reads YENEEA. The germline V and J ends were trimmed by 5 bases and 2 bases, with 12 bases remaining between them.

The chain couples TRBV7-7 to TRBJ2-1, with D perhaps matching TRBD1 or TRBD2 (5 bases each). CDR1 and CDR2 from the germline V gene are SSHAT and FNYEAQ (reference sequence). CDR3 length: 13 amino acids. The V and J ends lost 2 bases and 6 bases respectively, with 8 bases between them. Written as DNA, the CDR3 is TGTGCCAGCAGCTTACAGAGGGGCAATGAGCAGTTCTTC. It encodes CASSLQRGNEQFF. The entire variable domain, with the rest obtained from reference TRBV7-7 and TRBJ2-1, is as follows: GAGVSQSPRYKVTKRGQDVTLRCDPISSHATLYWYQQALGQGPEFLTYFNYEAQPDKSGLPSDRFSAERPEGSISTLTIQRTEQRDSAMYRCASSLQRGNEQFFGPGTRLTVL.

This rearrangement joins TRBV7-9 to TRBJ1-1, with TRBD1 identical over 9 bases. V trimming: 3 bases; J trimming: 4 bases; junction bases outside the gene matches: 6. Germline-derived CDR1 and CDR2 are SEHNR and FQNEAQ (reference sequence). The CDR3 has 15 amino acids. The CDR3 protein is CASSFAGTGSTEAFF. CDR3 coding DNA: TGTGCCAGCAGCTTCGCCGGGACAGGGTCCACTGAAGCTTTCTTT.

DNA of the CDR3: TGTGCCAGCAGCGGGGGCCCCAATCAGCCCCAGCATTTT. It codes for CASSGGPNQPQHF. The rearrangement joins TRBV2 to TRBJ1-5, with D possibly matching TRBD1 (6 bases). The CDR3 extends over 13 amino acids. CDR1 is SNHLY, CDR2 FYNNEI, per germline. The V gene lost 6 bases and the J gene lost 3 bases, with 9 bases spanning the gap.

The table lists this clone with a few counts. This chain uses TRBV5-6 with TRBJ2-2; D ambiguous. The CDR3 is made up of 13 amino acids. CDR1 SGHDT and CDR2 YYEEEE come from the germline V gene. V was pared by 0 bases and J by 6 bases, with 6 bases between. The CDR3 protein is CASSLVIAGELFF. The CDR3, as DNA: TGTGCCAGCAGCTTGGTGATCGCCGGGGAGCTGTTTTTT.